This T cell receptor (beta chain) was profiled in a study of T cell responses to AZD1222 COVID-19 vaccine. V lost 0 bases and J 0 bases, leaving 24 bases between the germline ends. Germline lookup yields CDR1 SGHVS and CDR2 FQNEAQ. This CDR3 is built from 21 residues. Generated by immunoSEQ multiplex PCR, the TCRdb table keeps only in-frame clones and is missing some. The sample lists 140,000 to 150,000 clones, about nine tenths occurring once. The sequence derives from an adult who received the AZD1222 COVID-19 vaccine. The source material was peripheral blood, sampled 28 days after the second AZD1222 dose. The chain couples TRBV7-8 to TRBJ2-1; the D gene is possibly TRBD2 (5 bases). CDR3 region: CASSLAPRGGSGKASYNEQFF. In nucleotides, the CDR3 is TGTGCCAGCAGCTTAGCCCCACGAGGAGGAAGCGGAAAAGCCTCCTACAATGAGCAGTTCTTC.